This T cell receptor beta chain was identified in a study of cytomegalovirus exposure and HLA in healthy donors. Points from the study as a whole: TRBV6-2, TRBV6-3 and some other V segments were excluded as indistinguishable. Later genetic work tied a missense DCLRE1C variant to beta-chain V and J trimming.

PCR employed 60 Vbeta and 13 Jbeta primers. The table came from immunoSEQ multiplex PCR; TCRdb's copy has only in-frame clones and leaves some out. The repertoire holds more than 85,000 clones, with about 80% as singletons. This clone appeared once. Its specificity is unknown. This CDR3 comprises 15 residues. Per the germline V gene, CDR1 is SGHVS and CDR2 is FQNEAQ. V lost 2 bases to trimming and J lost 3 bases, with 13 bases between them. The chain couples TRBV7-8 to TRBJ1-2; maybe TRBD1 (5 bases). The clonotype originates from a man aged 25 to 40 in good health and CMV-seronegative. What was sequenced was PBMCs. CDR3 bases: TGTGCCAGCAGCTTATCGGGAACGGGGGACTATGGCTACACCTTC. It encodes CASSLSGTGDYGYTF.